A selection of T cell receptor beta chains follows, all from one sample in a study of blood T cell repertoires in COVID-19. Some clones are missing from TCRdb's copy, which holds only in-frame ones; the method was immunoSEQ multiplex PCR. In the table there are about 84,000 clones, 90% to 95% of which are singletons. Material for sequencing was peripheral blood. Receptors originate from a human donor with active COVID-19. The donor label of this sample is uncertain. CDR3s include the opening cysteine and the closing phenylalanine or tryptophan. D genes are given only for firm matches. Some rows mark clone size as missing; the rest say once, few, many or name a class of expanded clone.

CDR3aa: CASSQNRGNTGELFF; CDR3nt: TGTGCCAGCAGCCAAAACAGGGGAAACACCGGGGAGCTGTTTTTT; v_gene: TRBV14; d_gene: TRBD1; abundance: .; j_gene: TRBJ2-2
CDR3aa: CASSSLASGSEEQYF; CDR3nt: TGTGCCAGCAGTTCGTTGGCTAGCGGGAGTGAAGAGCAGTACTTC; v_gene: TRBV27; d_gene: TRBD2; abundance: .; j_gene: TRBJ2-7
CDR3aa: CASSSRLGQGARDTEAFF; CDR3nt: TGTGCCAGCAGCTCTCGACTGGGACAGGGGGCGCGGGACACTGAAGCTTTCTTT; v_gene: TRBV7-2; d_gene: TRBD1; abundance: few; j_gene: TRBJ1-1
CDR3aa: CATSRDQWNQPQHF; CDR3nt: TGTGCCACCAGCAGAGATCAGTGGAATCAGCCCCAGCATTTT; v_gene: TRBV15; d_gene: .; abundance: once; j_gene: TRBJ1-5
CDR3aa: CASMEKNTGELFF; CDR3nt: TGTGCTAGTATGGAGAAGAACACCGGGGAGCTGTTTTTT; v_gene: TRBV12-5; d_gene: .; abundance: .; j_gene: TRBJ2-2
CDR3aa: CASSSYGQATSNQPQHF; CDR3nt: TGTGCCAGTAGTAGCTATGGACAGGCTACTAGCAATCAGCCCCAGCATTTT; v_gene: TRBV19; d_gene: TRBD1; abundance: .; j_gene: TRBJ1-5
CDR3aa: CASRTGTGSYEQYF; CDR3nt: TGTGCCAGCAGGACCGGGACAGGGTCCTACGAGCAGTACTTC; v_gene: TRBV2; d_gene: TRBD1; abundance: once; j_gene: TRBJ2-7
CDR3aa: CASSERVVGNQPQHF; CDR3nt: TGTGCCAGTAGTGAGAGGGTTGTAGGCAATCAGCCCCAGCATTTT; v_gene: TRBV19; d_gene: .; abundance: .; j_gene: TRBJ1-5
CDR3aa: CASSTTGGAEKLFF; CDR3nt: TGTGCCAGTAGTACCACAGGGGGAGCGGAAAAACTGTTTTTT; v_gene: TRBV19; d_gene: TRBD1; abundance: .; j_gene: TRBJ1-4
CDR3aa: CASSFGTGSDVVKNIQYF; CDR3nt: TGTGCCAGCAGCTTCGGGACAGGGAGCGATGTGGTCAAAAACATTCAGTACTTC; v_gene: TRBV13; d_gene: TRBD1; abundance: .; j_gene: TRBJ2-4
CDR3aa: CASSLAGQTEAFF; CDR3nt: TGTGCCAGCTCACTCGCCGGACAGACTGAAGCTTTCTTT; v_gene: TRBV7-9; d_gene: .; abundance: .; j_gene: TRBJ1-1
CDR3aa: CASSTPGAGGAGYTF; CDR3nt: TGTGCCAGCAGTACCCCCGGTGCAGGGGGCGCCGGCTACACCTTC; v_gene: TRBV27; d_gene: TRBD1; abundance: .; j_gene: TRBJ1-2
CDR3aa: CASSPQGDLGKLFF; CDR3nt: TGTGCCAGTAGTCCACAGGGGGACTTGGGAAAACTGTTTTTT; v_gene: TRBV19; d_gene: TRBD1; abundance: .; j_gene: TRBJ1-4
CDR3aa: CASSRRGGTEAFF; CDR3nt: TGTGCCAGCAGTCGCAGGGGAGGGACTGAAGCTTTCTTT; v_gene: TRBV11-2; d_gene: .; abundance: .; j_gene: TRBJ1-1
CDR3aa: CASSLVLAGGTYEQYF; CDR3nt: TGTGCCAGCAGCTTAGTTCTAGCGGGAGGGACCTACGAGCAGTACTTC; v_gene: TRBV7-8; d_gene: TRBD2; abundance: few; j_gene: TRBJ2-7
CDR3aa: CASSEGGSTNEKLFF; CDR3nt: TGTGCCAGCAGTGAGGGGGGATCAACTAATGAAAAACTGTTTTTT; v_gene: TRBV2; d_gene: .; abundance: .; j_gene: TRBJ1-4
CDR3aa: CASSLTGPVSLHF; CDR3nt: TGTGCCAGCAGTTTGACAGGTCCGGTCTCCCTCCACTTT; v_gene: TRBV12-3/TRBV12-4; d_gene: .; abundance: .; j_gene: TRBJ1-6
CDR3aa: CASSGGARETQYF; CDR3nt: TGTGCCAGCAGTGGAGGGGCGCGAGAGACCCAGTACTTC; v_gene: TRBV12-3/TRBV12-4; d_gene: .; abundance: .; j_gene: TRBJ2-5
CDR3aa: CASSLEASGGKETQYF; CDR3nt: TGTGCCAGCAGCCTTGAGGCCAGCGGGGGTAAAGAGACCCAGTACTTC; v_gene: TRBV3-1/TRBV3-2; d_gene: TRBD2; abundance: once; j_gene: TRBJ2-5
CDR3aa: CASSLRAGPGADTQYF; CDR3nt: TGTGCCAGCAGTTTAAGAGCGGGACCGGGGGCAGATACGCAGTATTTT; v_gene: TRBV28; d_gene: TRBD2; abundance: once; j_gene: TRBJ2-3
CDR3aa: CASSLTVNSGNTIYF; CDR3nt: TGCGCCAGCAGCCTGACAGTGAACTCTGGAAACACCATATATTTT; v_gene: TRBV5-1; d_gene: .; abundance: .; j_gene: TRBJ1-3
CDR3aa: CASSFSGTSGSNEQFF; CDR3nt: TGCGCCAGCAGCTTTTCCGGGACTAGCGGGAGCAATGAGCAGTTCTTC; v_gene: TRBV5-1; d_gene: TRBD2; abundance: .; j_gene: TRBJ2-1
CDR3aa: CASSFRLAGGPSYEQYF; CDR3nt: TGTGCCAGCAGTTTTCGACTAGCGGGAGGGCCTTCCTACGAGCAGTACTTC; v_gene: TRBV28; d_gene: TRBD2; abundance: once; j_gene: TRBJ2-7
CDR3aa: CASSLSGRVAFF; CDR3nt: TGTGCCAGCAGCTTATCGGGCAGGGTAGCTTTCTTT; v_gene: TRBV7-2; d_gene: .; abundance: .; j_gene: TRBJ1-1
CDR3aa: CASSRGDRDLNEQFF; CDR3nt: TGTGCCAGCAGCCGAGGAGACAGGGATCTCAATGAGCAGTTCTTC; v_gene: TRBV14; d_gene: TRBD1; abundance: .; j_gene: TRBJ2-1
CDR3aa: CASSTGSSPLHF; CDR3nt: TGTGCCAGCAGCACCGGGAGTTCACCCCTCCACTTT; v_gene: TRBV12-3/TRBV12-4; d_gene: .; abundance: .; j_gene: TRBJ1-6
CDR3aa: CASSQEQWTGELFF; CDR3nt: TGCGCCAGCAGCCAAGAACAGTGGACCGGGGAGCTGTTTTTT; v_gene: TRBV4-3; d_gene: .; abundance: .; j_gene: TRBJ2-2
CDR3aa: CASSFFRLVNYEQYF; CDR3nt: TGTGCCAGCAGCTTCTTCCGGCTAGTAAACTACGAGCAGTACTTC; v_gene: TRBV7-8; d_gene: .; abundance: .; j_gene: TRBJ2-7
CDR3aa: CASSQDGVPPYEQYF; CDR3nt: TGTGCCAGCAGCCAAGACGGAGTCCCTCCCTACGAGCAGTACTTC; v_gene: TRBV3-1/TRBV3-2; d_gene: .; abundance: .; j_gene: TRBJ2-7
CDR3aa: CAISESTDQPQHF; CDR3nt: TGTGCCATCAGTGAGTCGACTGATCAGCCCCAGCATTTT; v_gene: TRBV10-3; d_gene: .; abundance: .; j_gene: TRBJ1-5
CDR3aa: CASSLGSGPGDEQYF; CDR3nt: TGTGCCAGCAGCTTAGGTTCCGGACCGGGGGACGAGCAGTACTTC; v_gene: TRBV7-9; d_gene: .; abundance: once; j_gene: TRBJ2-7
CDR3aa: CASSARQGSSGANVLTF; CDR3nt: TGTGCCAGCAGCGCACGACAGGGATCCTCTGGGGCCAACGTCCTGACTTTC; v_gene: TRBV5-4; d_gene: TRBD1; abundance: .; j_gene: TRBJ2-6
CDR3aa: CASSLARGLNPAFF; CDR3nt: TGTGCCAGCAGCTTAGCCCGCGGATTAAATCCGGCTTTCTTT; v_gene: TRBV7-2; d_gene: .; abundance: once; j_gene: TRBJ1-1
CDR3aa: CASSQALGALNTEAFF; CDR3nt: TGCGCCAGCAGCCAGGCATTAGGGGCCTTGAACACTGAAGCTTTCTTT; v_gene: TRBV4-1; d_gene: .; abundance: .; j_gene: TRBJ1-1
CDR3aa: CASSLGFVTSETYEQYF; CDR3nt: TGTGCCAGCAGCTTAGGCTTTGTGACTAGCGAAACCTACGAGCAGTACTTC; v_gene: TRBV7-9; d_gene: TRBD2; abundance: .; j_gene: TRBJ2-7
CDR3aa: CASSLAGDTGELFF; CDR3nt: TGTGCCAGCAGCCTAGCCGGGGACACCGGGGAGCTGTTTTTT; v_gene: TRBV7-9; d_gene: .; abundance: .; j_gene: TRBJ2-2
CDR3aa: CASSIGGGPEQYF; CDR3nt: TGTGCCAGCTCAATAGGGGGCGGCCCCGAGCAGTACTTC; v_gene: TRBV7-2; d_gene: TRBD1; abundance: .; j_gene: TRBJ2-7
CDR3aa: CASSGRGGHGELFF; CDR3nt: TGTGCCAGTAGCGGCAGAGGGGGCCACGGGGAGCTGTTTTTT; v_gene: TRBV19; d_gene: TRBD1; abundance: .; j_gene: TRBJ2-2
CDR3aa: CARSTHRAEVKTQYF; CDR3nt: TGTGCCAGGTCCACCCACAGGGCAGAAGTGAAGACCCAGTACTTC; v_gene: TRBV6-5; d_gene: .; abundance: .; j_gene: TRBJ2-5
CDR3aa: CASSLGPGVGGDRNEQFF; CDR3nt: TGTGCCAGCAGCCTAGGCCCGGGCGTAGGGGGGGATCGGAATGAGCAGTTCTTC; v_gene: TRBV11-3; d_gene: .; abundance: once; j_gene: TRBJ2-1
CDR3aa: CASSSSTFEQYF; CDR3nt: TGTGCCAGCAGCTCTTCGACTTTCGAGCAGTACTTC; v_gene: TRBV7-8; d_gene: .; abundance: .; j_gene: TRBJ2-7
CDR3aa: CATSGGSGTDTQYF; CDR3nt: TGTGCCACCAGCGGAGGTTCGGGCACAGATACGCAGTATTTT; v_gene: TRBV15; d_gene: .; abundance: .; j_gene: TRBJ2-3
CDR3aa: CASSPPGGNYGYTF; CDR3nt: TGTGCCAGCTCCCCCCCGGGGGGTAACTATGGCTACACCTTC; v_gene: TRBV18; d_gene: .; abundance: .; j_gene: TRBJ1-2
CDR3aa: CASSLKAGEEYEQYF; CDR3nt: TGTGCCAGCAGCCTGAAAGCGGGAGAGGAATACGAGCAGTACTTC; v_gene: TRBV7-9; d_gene: TRBD2; abundance: .; j_gene: TRBJ2-7
CDR3aa: CASSDEGFNEQFF; CDR3nt: TGTGCCAGCAGTGATGAGGGATTCAATGAGCAGTTCTTC; v_gene: TRBV2; d_gene: .; abundance: .; j_gene: TRBJ2-1
CDR3aa: CASRYEGVRTDTQYF; CDR3nt: TGTGCCAGCAGATACGAGGGGGTTAGGACAGATACGCAGTATTTT; v_gene: TRBV27; d_gene: .; abundance: .; j_gene: TRBJ2-3